This T cell receptor beta chain was identified during a study of blood T cell repertoires in COVID-19. Study context: In each case, the material was cDNA or gDNA derived from T cells, B-cell-depleted T cells, or PBMCs.

In the original analysis: Estimates of nucleated cell counts were drawn from the amplification of reference gene primers. Produced via immunoSEQ multiplex PCR; TCRdb's table is partial and in-frame only. V and J calls and clone size follow that table, whereas D and trimming were derived from the DNA. The sample comprises approximately 440,000 clones, less than 95% of which are singletons, and 0.55% to 0.75% rests with the top ten. Ages ranged from roughly 18 to 100 years, with residence in 24 US areas. Clinical history as reported by participants underpinned cohort assignment. Germline loops: CDR1 LNHDA, CDR2 SQIVND (reference sequence). The V segment lost 5 bases and the J segment 4 bases; nucleotides outside the gene matches: 8. CDR3 length: 15 amino acids.

The sequenced sample consisted of PBMCs or T cells enriched from blood (not recorded which). The genes are TRBV19 and TRBJ1-1, with 9 nucleotides matching TRBD1. The TCR originated in a young man who had recovered from COVID-19. The CDR3 nucleotides are TGTGCCAGTAGTGTAGGACAGGGGACGGTCACTGAAGCTTTCTTT. Protein sequence: CASSVGQGTVTEAFF.